This T cell receptor beta chain is drawn from a study of T cells after yellow fever vaccination. The V segment lost 6 bases and the J segment 4 bases; nucleotides outside the gene matches: 7. The V gene's germline CDR1 is LNHDA and CDR2 SQIVND (reference sequence). The CDR3 sequence is 15 residues long. TCRdb re-called the 5' RACE reads with MiXCR, one entry per CDR3 protein. The sample lists 250,000 or so distinct CDR3 sequences; 3.6% were seen once. The chain is built from TRBV19 and TRBJ1-5; 9 bases align to TRBD1. The sequences come from PBMCs, collected 15 days after the yellow fever booster vaccination. This TCR came from a man aged 18 to 29 who received the YFV17D yellow fever vaccine. CDR3 residues: CASRADRGGNQPQHF. In nucleotides, the CDR3 is TGTGCCAGTAGGGCGGACAGGGGAGGAAATCAGCCCCAGCATTTT.